What follows is one T cell receptor beta chain and its context. The entry originates in a study of CD8+ T cells in alopecia areata. After isolation, RNA underwent reverse transcription to generate cDNA as the sequencing template. The table came from immunoSEQ multiplex PCR; TCRdb's copy has only in-frame clones and leaves some out. The sample includes about 250,000 clones, roughly 60% seen only once; the top ten take about 0.9%. Treatment reported: oral pan-JAK inhibitor, 5-10 mg twice daily. The study team obtained lesional scalp punch biopsies and peripheral blood from alopecia areata patients. The germline V gene has CDR1 GTSNPN and CDR2 SVGIG (reference sequence). The length of the CDR3 is 13 residues. V shed 3 bases, J shed 3 bases, and the junction held 2 bases outside the gene matches.

The TCR originated in a human donor with alopecia areata. The input for sequencing was CD4+ T cells sorted from blood, taken at week 52, from a patient treated with tofacitinib. J is TRBJ1-1 and V is TRBV30; 9 bases fit TRBD1. Here the CDR3 reads CAWSRDRDTEAFF. The CDR3 region has the DNA TGTGCCTGGAGCCGGGACAGGGACACTGAAGCTTTCTTT.